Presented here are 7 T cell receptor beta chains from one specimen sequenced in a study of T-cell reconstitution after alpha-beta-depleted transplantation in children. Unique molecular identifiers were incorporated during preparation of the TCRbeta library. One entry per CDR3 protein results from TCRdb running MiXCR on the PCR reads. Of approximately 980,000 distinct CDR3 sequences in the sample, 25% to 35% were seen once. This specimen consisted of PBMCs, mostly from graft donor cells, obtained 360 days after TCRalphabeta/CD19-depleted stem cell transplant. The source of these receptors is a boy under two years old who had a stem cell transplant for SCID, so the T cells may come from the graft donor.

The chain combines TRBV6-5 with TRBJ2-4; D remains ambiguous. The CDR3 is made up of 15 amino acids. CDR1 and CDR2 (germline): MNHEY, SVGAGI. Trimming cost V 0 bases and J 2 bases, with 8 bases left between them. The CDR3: CASSYSAGPKNIQYF. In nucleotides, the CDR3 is TGTGCCAGCAGTTACTCGGCCGGGCCCAAAAACATTCAGTACTTC.

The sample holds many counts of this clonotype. DNA of the CDR3: TGCGCCAGCAGCTTTATCCGGAACACTGAAGCTTTCTTT. Protein product: CASSFIRNTEAFF. The chain uses TRBV5-1 and TRBJ1-1; D ambiguous. Germline CDR1 SGHRS, CDR2 YFSETQ. Trimming shortened V by 2 bases and J by 1 base, and 6 bases separated the two germline ends. The CDR3 is 13 residues long.

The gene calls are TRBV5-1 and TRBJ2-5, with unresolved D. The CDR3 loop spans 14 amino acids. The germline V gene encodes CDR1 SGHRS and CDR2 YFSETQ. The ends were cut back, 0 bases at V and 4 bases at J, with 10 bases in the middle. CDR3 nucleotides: TGCGCCAGCAGCTTGGGGCAGGAAGGAGAGACCCAGTACTTC. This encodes CASSLGQEGETQYF.

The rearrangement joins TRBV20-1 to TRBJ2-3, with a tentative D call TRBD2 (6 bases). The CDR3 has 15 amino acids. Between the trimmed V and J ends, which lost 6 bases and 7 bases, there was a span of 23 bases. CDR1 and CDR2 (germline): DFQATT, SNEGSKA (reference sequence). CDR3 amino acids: CSAARGLSGTNTQYF. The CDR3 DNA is TGCAGTGCCGCTAGAGGGCTTAGCGGAACTAATACGCAGTATTTT.

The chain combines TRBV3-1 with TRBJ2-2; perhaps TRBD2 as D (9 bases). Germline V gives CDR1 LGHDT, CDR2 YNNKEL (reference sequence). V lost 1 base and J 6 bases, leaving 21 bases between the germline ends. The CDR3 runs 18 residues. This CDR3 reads CASSQVRGLAGIAGELFF. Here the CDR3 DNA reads TGTGCCAGCAGCCAAGTCAGGGGGCTAGCGGGGATTGCCGGGGAGCTGTTTTTT.

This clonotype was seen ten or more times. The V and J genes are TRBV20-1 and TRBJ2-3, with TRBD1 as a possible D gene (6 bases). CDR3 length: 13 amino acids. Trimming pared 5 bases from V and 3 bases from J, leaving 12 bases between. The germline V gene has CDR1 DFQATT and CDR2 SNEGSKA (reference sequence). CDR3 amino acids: CSAPLQGTDTQYF. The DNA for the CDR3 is TGCAGTGCTCCACTACAGGGAACAGATACGCAGTATTTT.

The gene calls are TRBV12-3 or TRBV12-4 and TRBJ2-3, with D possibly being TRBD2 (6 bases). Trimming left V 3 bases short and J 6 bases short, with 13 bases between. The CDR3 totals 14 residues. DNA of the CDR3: TGTGCCAGCAGTTTCCCGGGACTGTGGGATACGCAGTATTTT. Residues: CASSFPGLWDTQYF.